What follows are 8 T cell receptor beta chains derived from one specimen sequenced in a study of blood T cell repertoires in COVID-19. Profiling relied on immunoSEQ multiplex PCR, and the TCRdb table lists in-frame clones only, not all of them. The sample shows 200,000 to 300,000 clones, 86% of them seen only once. Sequencing was performed on peripheral blood. Receptors were obtained from a woman older than 75 with COVID-19, enrolled during active disease.

The rearrangement links TRBV18 to TRBJ2-5; 10 nucleotides agree with TRBD2. The ends lost 2 bases at V and 4 bases at J; junction bases unmatched: 10. Germline values: CDR1 KGHSH, CDR2 LQKENI. CDR3 length equals 17 residues. The CDR3 reads CASSPSSGGASGETQYF. The CDR3 DNA follows: TGTGCCAGCTCACCATCCAGCGGGGGGGCCTCGGGAGAGACCCAGTACTTC.

The CDR3 loop reads CASSPRSLDNEQFF. CDR3 DNA sequence: TGTGCCAGCAGCCCGAGGTCCCTGGACAATGAGCAGTTCTTC. V gene TRBV9 combines with J gene TRBJ2-1, with D hard to call. The CDR3 loop spans 14 amino acids. CDR1 SGDLS and CDR2 YYNGEE come from the germline V gene. Trimming stripped 4 bases from V and 5 bases from J, with 13 bases between.

V and J are TRBV7-9 and TRBJ2-4, with a possible D match to TRBD1 (6 bases). This CDR3 has 17 amino acids. The V gene's germline CDR1 is SEHNR and CDR2 FQNEAQ (reference sequence). V lost 4 bases and J lost 1, with 17 bases in between. The CDR3 nucleotides are TGTGCCAGCAGCTACCGGGACACCCCGCGGGCCAAAAACATTCAGTACTTC. Encoded protein: CASSYRDTPRAKNIQYF.

This clone was found a few times. The chain couples TRBV5-1 to TRBJ2-1; 7 bases agree with TRBD2. Germline CDR1 SGHRS, CDR2 YFSETQ. The CDR3 loop spans 15 amino acids. Unmatched junction bases numbered 7, after V lost 7 bases and J lost 0 bases. The CDR3, as DNA: TGCGCCAGCGCCGTCGGGGGGAGCTCCTACAATGAGCAGTTCTTC. Its translation: CASAVGGSSYNEQFF. The full variable domain, completed using reference TRBV5-1 and TRBJ2-1, is KAGVTQTPRYLIKTRGQQVTLSCSPISGHRSVSWYQQTPGQGLQFLFEYFSETQRNKGNFPGRFSGRQFSNSRSEMNVSTLELGDSALYLCASAVGGSSYNEQFFGPGTRLTVL.

This chain connects TRBV10-3 to TRBJ2-1; D unclear. Trimming stripped 2 bases from V and 4 bases from J, with 9 bases between. The CDR3 has 14 amino acids. The germline gives CDR1 ENHRY, CDR2 SYGVKD. For the CDR3, the DNA is TGTGCCATCAGTGAGGGGCCTAAATACAATGAGCAGTTCTTC. Protein sequence: CAISEGPKYNEQFF.

The chain joins TRBV28 to TRBJ1-2; 7 nucleotides match TRBD1. Looked up from germline, CDR1 is MDHEN and CDR2 is SYDVKM. The CDR3 consists of 13 residues. J was trimmed by 4 bases and V by 6 bases; bases with no gene match: 5. The CDR3 nucleotides are TGTGCCAGCAGGGCGACAGGGTCCTATGGCTACACCTTC. This encodes CASRATGSYGYTF.

The gene calls are TRBV28 and TRBJ1-1; 10 nucleotides line up with TRBD1. Trimming removed 6 bases from V and 7 bases from J; junction bases left unmatched: 8. Germline V gene sequence: CDR1 MDHEN, CDR2 SYDVKM. This CDR3 comprises 14 residues. The CDR3 reads CASSPPGQGYEAFF. CDR3 DNA sequence: TGTGCCAGCAGCCCCCCGGGACAGGGGTATGAAGCTTTCTTT.

The chain has TRBV6-4 and TRBJ2-3, with 7 positions matching TRBD1. The V gene end was trimmed by 2 bases and the J gene end by 4 bases; junction bases not matched to a gene: 0. Germline V lookup: CDR1 MRHNA, CDR2 SNTAGT. The length of the CDR3 is 13 residues. The CDR3 DNA follows: TGTGCCAGCAGTGACCAGGGGGCAGATACGCAGTATTTT. It is translated as CASSDQGADTQYF.